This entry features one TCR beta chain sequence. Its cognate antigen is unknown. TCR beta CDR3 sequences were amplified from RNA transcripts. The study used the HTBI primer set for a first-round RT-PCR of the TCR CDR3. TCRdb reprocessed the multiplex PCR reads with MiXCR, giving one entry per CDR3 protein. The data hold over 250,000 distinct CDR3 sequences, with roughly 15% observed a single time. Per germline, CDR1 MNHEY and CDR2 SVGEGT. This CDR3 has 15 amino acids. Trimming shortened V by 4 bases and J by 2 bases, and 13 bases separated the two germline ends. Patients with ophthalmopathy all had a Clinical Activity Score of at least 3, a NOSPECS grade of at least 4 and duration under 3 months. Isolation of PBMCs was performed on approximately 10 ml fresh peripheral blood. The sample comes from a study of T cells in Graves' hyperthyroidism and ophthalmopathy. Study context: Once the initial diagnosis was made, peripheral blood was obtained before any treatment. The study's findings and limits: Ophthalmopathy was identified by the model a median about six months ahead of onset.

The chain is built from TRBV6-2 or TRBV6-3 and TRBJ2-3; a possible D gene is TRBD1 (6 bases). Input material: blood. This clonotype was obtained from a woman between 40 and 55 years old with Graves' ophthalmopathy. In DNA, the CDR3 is TGTGCCAGCAGTTTGGACAGCCCCCTCACAGATACGCAGTATTTT. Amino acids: CASSLDSPLTDTQYF.